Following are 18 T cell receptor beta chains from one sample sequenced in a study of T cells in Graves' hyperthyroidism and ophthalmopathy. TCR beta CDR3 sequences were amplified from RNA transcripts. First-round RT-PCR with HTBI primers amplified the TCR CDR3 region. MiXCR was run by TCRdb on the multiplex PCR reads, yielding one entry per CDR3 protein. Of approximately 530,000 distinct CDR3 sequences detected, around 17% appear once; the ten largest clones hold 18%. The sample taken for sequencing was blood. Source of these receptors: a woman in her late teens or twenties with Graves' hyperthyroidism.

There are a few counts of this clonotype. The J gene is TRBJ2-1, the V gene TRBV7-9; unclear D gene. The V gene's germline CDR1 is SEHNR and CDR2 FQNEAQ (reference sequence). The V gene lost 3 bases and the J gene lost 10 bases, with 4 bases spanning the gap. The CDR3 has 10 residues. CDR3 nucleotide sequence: TGTGCCAGCAGCTTCAGAGAGCAGTTCTTC. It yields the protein CASSFREQFF.

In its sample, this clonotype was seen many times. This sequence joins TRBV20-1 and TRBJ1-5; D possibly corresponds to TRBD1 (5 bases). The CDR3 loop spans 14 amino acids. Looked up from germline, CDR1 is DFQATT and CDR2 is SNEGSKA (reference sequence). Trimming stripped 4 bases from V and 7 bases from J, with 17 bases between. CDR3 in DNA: TGCAGTGCTAATTGGGAGGGACTGGGACAGCCCCAGCATTTT. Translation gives CSANWEGLGQPQHF.

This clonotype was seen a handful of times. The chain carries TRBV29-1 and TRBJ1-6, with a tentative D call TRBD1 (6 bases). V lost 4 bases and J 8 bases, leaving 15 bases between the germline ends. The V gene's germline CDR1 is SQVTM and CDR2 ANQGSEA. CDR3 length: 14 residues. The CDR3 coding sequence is TGCAGCGTTGGCTCAGGGGAACCTGATTCACCCCTCCACTTT. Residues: CSVGSGEPDSPLHF.

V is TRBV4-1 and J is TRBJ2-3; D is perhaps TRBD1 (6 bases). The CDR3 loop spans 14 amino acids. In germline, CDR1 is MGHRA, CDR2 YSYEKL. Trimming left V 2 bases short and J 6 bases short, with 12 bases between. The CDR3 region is CASSQQYQGDTQYF. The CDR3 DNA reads TGCGCCAGCAGCCAACAGTACCAGGGGGATACGCAGTATTTT.

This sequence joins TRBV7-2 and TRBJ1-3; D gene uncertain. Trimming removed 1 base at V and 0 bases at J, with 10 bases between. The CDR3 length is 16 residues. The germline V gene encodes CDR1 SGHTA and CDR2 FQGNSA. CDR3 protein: CASSLERPSSGNTIYF. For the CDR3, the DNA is TGTGCCAGCAGCTTAGAGAGGCCGAGCTCTGGAAACACCATATATTTT.

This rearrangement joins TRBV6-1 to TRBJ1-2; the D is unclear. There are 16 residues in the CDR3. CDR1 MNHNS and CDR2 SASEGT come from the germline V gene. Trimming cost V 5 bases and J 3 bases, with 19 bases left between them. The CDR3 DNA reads TGTGCCAGCAGTCGCCGGCCTATTCAGTCGGACTATGGCTACACCTTC. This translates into CASSRRPIQSDYGYTF.

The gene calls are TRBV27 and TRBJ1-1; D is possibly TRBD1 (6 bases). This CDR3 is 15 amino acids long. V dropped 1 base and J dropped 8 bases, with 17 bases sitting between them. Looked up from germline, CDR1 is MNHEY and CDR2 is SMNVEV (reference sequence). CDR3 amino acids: CASSLYPGVYPEAFF. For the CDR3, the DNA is TGTGCCAGCAGTTTATATCCAGGGGTCTACCCCGAAGCTTTCTTT.

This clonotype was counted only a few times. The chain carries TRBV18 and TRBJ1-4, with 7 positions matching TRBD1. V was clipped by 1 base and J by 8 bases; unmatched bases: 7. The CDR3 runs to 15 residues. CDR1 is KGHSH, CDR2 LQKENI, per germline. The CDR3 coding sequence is TGTGCCAGCTCACCACTCGGGACAGCGGGGGAAAAACTGTTTTTT. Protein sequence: CASSPLGTAGEKLFF.

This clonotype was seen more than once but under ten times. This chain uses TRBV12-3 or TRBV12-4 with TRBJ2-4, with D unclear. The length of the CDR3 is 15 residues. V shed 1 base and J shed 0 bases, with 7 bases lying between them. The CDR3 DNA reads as TGTGCCAGCAGTTTAGTGGGTGTAGCCAAAAACATTCAGTACTTC. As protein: CASSLVGVAKNIQYF.

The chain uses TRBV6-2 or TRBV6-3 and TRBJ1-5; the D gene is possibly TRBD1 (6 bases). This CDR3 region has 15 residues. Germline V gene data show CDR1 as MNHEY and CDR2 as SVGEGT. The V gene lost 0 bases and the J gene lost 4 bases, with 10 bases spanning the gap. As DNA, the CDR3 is TGTGCCAGCAGTTACTCGAACAGGGTAAATCAGCCCCAGCATTTT. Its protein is CASSYSNRVNQPQHF.

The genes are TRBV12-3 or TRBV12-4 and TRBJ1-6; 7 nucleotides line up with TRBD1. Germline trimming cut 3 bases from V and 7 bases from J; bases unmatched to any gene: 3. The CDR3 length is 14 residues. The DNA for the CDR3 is TGTGCCAGCAGTTTGGTAGGGGGCAATTCACCCCTCCACTTT. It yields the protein CASSLVGGNSPLHF.

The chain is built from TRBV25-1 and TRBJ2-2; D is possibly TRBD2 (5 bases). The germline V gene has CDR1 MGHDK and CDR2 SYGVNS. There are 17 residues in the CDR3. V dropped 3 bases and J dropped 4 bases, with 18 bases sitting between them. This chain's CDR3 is CASSDSAGLHLTGELFF. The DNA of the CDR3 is TGTGCCAGCAGTGACTCCGCGGGTCTCCACCTCACCGGGGAGCTGTTTTTT.

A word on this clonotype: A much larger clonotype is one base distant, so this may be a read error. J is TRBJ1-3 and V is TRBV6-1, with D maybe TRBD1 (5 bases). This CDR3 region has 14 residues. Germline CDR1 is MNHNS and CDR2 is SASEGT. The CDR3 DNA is TGTGCCAGCAGGGTGACAGTTTCTGGAAACCCCATATATTTT. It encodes CASRVTVSGNPIYF.

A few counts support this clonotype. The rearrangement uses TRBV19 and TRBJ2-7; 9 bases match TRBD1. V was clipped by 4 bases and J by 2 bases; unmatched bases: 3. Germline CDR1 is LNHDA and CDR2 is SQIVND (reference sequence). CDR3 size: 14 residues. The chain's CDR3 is CASSRGQGTYEQYF. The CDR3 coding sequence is TGTGCCAGTAGTAGAGGACAGGGGACCTACGAGCAGTACTTC.

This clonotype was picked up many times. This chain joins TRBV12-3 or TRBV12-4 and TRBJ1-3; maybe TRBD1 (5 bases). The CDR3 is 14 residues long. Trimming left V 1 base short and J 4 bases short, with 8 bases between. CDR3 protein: CASSLGWDGNTIYF. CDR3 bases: TGTGCCAGCAGTTTAGGCTGGGACGGAAACACCATATATTTT.

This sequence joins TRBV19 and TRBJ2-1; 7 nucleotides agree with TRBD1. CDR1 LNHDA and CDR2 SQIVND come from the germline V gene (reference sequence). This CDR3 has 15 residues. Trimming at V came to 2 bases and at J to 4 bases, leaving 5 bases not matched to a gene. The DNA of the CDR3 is TGTGCCAGTAGTATACAGACAGGGTCTTACAATGAGCAGTTCTTC. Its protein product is CASSIQTGSYNEQFF.

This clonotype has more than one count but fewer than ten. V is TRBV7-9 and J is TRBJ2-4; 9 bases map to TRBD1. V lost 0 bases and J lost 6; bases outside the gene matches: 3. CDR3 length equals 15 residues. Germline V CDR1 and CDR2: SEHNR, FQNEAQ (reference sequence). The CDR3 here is CASSLAGTGRNIQYF. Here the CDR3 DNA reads TGTGCCAGCAGCTTAGCCGGGACAGGGAGAAACATTCAGTACTTC.

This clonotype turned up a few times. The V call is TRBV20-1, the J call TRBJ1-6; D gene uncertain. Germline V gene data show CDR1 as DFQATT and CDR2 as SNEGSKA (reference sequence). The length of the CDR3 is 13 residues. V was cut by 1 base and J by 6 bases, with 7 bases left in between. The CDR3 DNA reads TGCAGTGCTAGAGCGCAGGCTAATTCACCCCTCCACTTT. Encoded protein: CSARAQANSPLHF.